The 27 T cell receptor beta chains below come from one sample, sequenced in a study of cytomegalovirus exposure and HLA in healthy donors. PCR employed 60 Vbeta and 13 Jbeta primers. Clones were sequenced by immunoSEQ multiplex PCR, and TCRdb holds only the in-frame ones, with some missing. The repertoire holds about 140,000 clones, with about 74% as singletons. The sample was PBMCs. These receptors originate from a man aged 25 to 40 in good health and CMV-seronegative.

This chain uses TRBV4-1 with TRBJ2-7, with D perhaps TRBD2 (6 bases). Germline loops: CDR1 MGHRA, CDR2 YSYEKL. Between the trimmed V and J ends, which lost 4 bases and 0 bases, there was a span of 16 bases. The CDR3 has 16 amino acids. In nucleotides, the CDR3 is TGCGCCAGCAGCCCATCTCGTTCCGGGAGCTCCTACGAGCAGTACTTC. Its protein is CASSPSRSGSSYEQYF.

The chain joins TRBV6-1 to TRBJ2-7; TRBD2 aligns across 8 bases. Germline V gene lookup returns CDR1 MNHNS and CDR2 SASEGT. Unmatched junction bases numbered 5, after V lost 2 bases and J lost 2 bases. This CDR3 comprises 15 residues. In nucleotides, the CDR3 is TGTGCCAGCAGTGAAAGGGCGGGAGGTCCCTACGAGCAGTACTTC. Translating gives CASSERAGGPYEQYF.

This chain links TRBV11-2 with TRBJ2-7; D not certain. CDR1 is SGHAT and CDR2 is FQNNGV in the germline V gene. The ends were cut back, 5 bases at V and 6 bases at J, with 17 bases in the middle. The length of the CDR3 is 14 residues. The CDR3, as DNA: TGTGCCAGCAGCCGGATGCAGGTTGTTGGCGAGCAGTACTTC. Residues: CASSRMQVVGEQYF. The variable domain in full, with the rest retrieved from reference TRBV11-2 and TRBJ2-7, is EAGVAQSPRYKIIEKRQSVAFWCNPISGHATLYWYQQILGQGPKLLIQFQNNGVVDDSQLPKDRFSAERLKGVDSTLKIQPAKLEDSAVYLCASSRMQVVGEQYFGPGTRLTVT.

The chain uses TRBV25-1 and TRBJ2-3; TRBD1 is a possible D gene (5 bases). Germline V lookup: CDR1 MGHDK, CDR2 SYGVNS. V was pared by 2 bases and J by 2 bases, with 11 bases between. CDR3 length equals 15 residues. CDR3 sequence (DNA): TGTGCCAGCAGTGAACCAGACAGAAACACAGATACGCAGTATTTT. Its translation: CASSEPDRNTDTQYF. Looking up the rest from reference TRBV25-1 and TRBJ2-3 gives the full variable domain: EADIYQTPRYLVIGTGKKITLECSQTMGHDKMYWYQQDPGMELHLIHYSYGVNSTEKGDLSSESTVSRIRTEHFPLTLESARPSHTSQYLCASSEPDRNTDTQYFGPGTRLTVL.

This clone was detected once. The CDR3, as DNA: TGCGCCAGCAGCTTGACAGGGAACAATGAGCAGTTCTTC. It yields the protein CASSLTGNNEQFF. The gene calls are TRBV5-1 and TRBJ2-1; a weak D match, TRBD1 (6 bases). With 1 base removed from V and 5 bases from J, the gap between germline ends came to 7 bases. Per germline, CDR1 SGHRS and CDR2 YFSETQ. CDR3 size: 13 residues.

About this clone: This sample includes further DNA sequences coding for the same CDR3. CDR3 protein: CSVAEGGGYTF. In nucleotides, the CDR3 is TGCAGCGTTGCTGAAGGGGGCGGCTACACCTTC. This rearrangement joins TRBV29-1 to TRBJ1-2, with 7 nucleotides matching TRBD1. V shed 4 bases and J 8 bases; nucleotides not matched to a gene: 4. This CDR3 contains 11 residues. The V gene's germline CDR1 is SQVTM and CDR2 ANQGSEA.

The chain uses TRBV29-1 and TRBJ2-7; TRBD1 is a possible D gene (7 bases). CDR1 and CDR2 from the germline V gene are SQVTM and ANQGSEA. The CDR3 is made up of 13 amino acids. V lost 7 bases to trimming and J lost 5 bases, with 18 bases between them. The CDR3 loop is CSAGQQGGNEQYF. Here the CDR3 DNA reads TGCAGCGCCGGACAGCAGGGGGGAAACGAGCAGTACTTC.

The genes are TRBV2 and TRBJ1-2; 10 nucleotides match TRBD1. CDR1 is SNHLY, CDR2 FYNNEI, per germline. CDR3 length: 12 residues. V lost 8 bases, J lost 8 bases, and 5 bases stayed unmatched. The CDR3 here is CASGGTGVGYTF. In nucleotides, the CDR3 is TGTGCCAGCGGGGGGACAGGGGTCGGCTACACCTTC.

The genes are TRBV7-9 and TRBJ2-7; no clear D gene. This CDR3 region has 11 residues. Germline loops: CDR1 SEHNR, CDR2 FQNEAQ (reference sequence). V lost 5 bases and J lost 7, with 9 bases in between. The CDR3 nucleotides are TGTGCCAGCAGCCCGAGCAGGGAGCAGTACTTC. Translated: CASSPSREQYF.

This rearrangement joins TRBV2 to TRBJ2-1; tentatively, D is TRBD2 (6 bases). The CDR3 length is 16 residues. Germline V gene lookup returns CDR1 SNHLY and CDR2 FYNNEI. Trimming pared 6 bases from V and 0 bases from J, leaving 15 bases between. The CDR3 coding sequence is TGTGCCAGCAGAAGAGGGGCGGGAACCTCCTACAATGAGCAGTTCTTC. Translating gives CASRRGAGTSYNEQFF.

The sample holds one count of this clone. This rearrangement joins TRBV28 to TRBJ2-7, with TRBD1 matching 7 bases. The V gene's germline CDR1 is MDHEN and CDR2 SYDVKM. The CDR3 totals 15 residues. V was pared by 5 bases and J by 3 bases, with 10 bases of the junction left unmatched. The CDR3 nucleotides are TGTGCCAGCAGTGTAGCCGGGACAGTACGCTACGAGCAGTACTTC. Protein sequence: CASSVAGTVRYEQYF.

This clone was seen just once. The V and J genes are TRBV9 and TRBJ1-2; perhaps TRBD1 as D (5 bases). Germline V CDR1 and CDR2: SGDLS, YYNGEE. The CDR3 extends over 15 amino acids. V shed 3 bases and J shed 0 bases, with 12 bases lying between them. The CDR3 is CASSEVDRANYGYTF. Here the CDR3 DNA reads TGTGCCAGCAGCGAGGTCGACAGAGCTAACTATGGCTACACCTTC.

The V call is TRBV2, the J call TRBJ1-1; TRBD1 agrees at 8 bases. There are 14 residues in the CDR3. The J segment lost 8 bases and the V segment lost 4 bases, leaving 9 bases of the junction unmatched. Germline lookup yields CDR1 SNHLY and CDR2 FYNNEI. The CDR3 loop reads CASSVQGQGPEAFF. The CDR3 DNA sequence: TGTGCCAGCAGTGTCCAAGGACAGGGACCCGAAGCTTTCTTT.

This rearrangement joins TRBV29-1 to TRBJ2-7; D is uncertain. Per the germline V gene, CDR1 is SQVTM and CDR2 is ANQGSEA. V was pared by 4 bases and J by 3 bases, with 7 bases between. This CDR3 contains 11 residues. The CDR3 region has the DNA TGCAGCGTTGGGCAGAACTACGAGCAGTACTTC. It is translated as CSVGQNYEQYF.

The CDR3 sequence is CASSERVRQGADTQYF. The CDR3 nucleotides are TGTGCCAGCAGTGAACGGGTCCGACAGGGGGCTGATACGCAGTATTTT. The V and J genes are TRBV2 and TRBJ2-3, with 10 bases fitting TRBD1. This CDR3 is 16 amino acids long. The ends lost 2 bases at V and 6 bases at J; junction bases unmatched: 8. Germline CDR1 is SNHLY and CDR2 is FYNNEI.

The chain recombines TRBV9 with TRBJ2-5; a weak D match, TRBD1 (6 bases). Between the trimmed V and J ends, which lost 3 bases and 1 base, there was a span of 10 bases. This CDR3 is built from 14 residues. CDR1 and CDR2 from the germline V gene are SGDLS and YYNGEE. The CDR3 spells CASSATGIQETQYF. The CDR3 DNA follows: TGTGCCAGCAGCGCCACAGGGATCCAAGAGACCCAGTACTTC.

This chain links TRBV14 with TRBJ1-3; no clear D gene. V was pared by 2 bases and J by 1 base, with 6 bases between. From germline, CDR1 is SGHDN and CDR2 FVKESK. This CDR3 has 14 residues. This CDR3 is CASSQSSSGNTIYF. CDR3 nucleotides: TGTGCCAGCAGCCAAAGCTCTTCTGGAAACACCATATATTTT.

V and J are TRBV19 and TRBJ2-1, with TRBD2 identical over 7 bases. In germline, CDR1 is LNHDA, CDR2 SQIVND (reference sequence). With 5 bases clipped from V and 3 bases from J, the junction kept 10 bases outside the gene matches. The CDR3 has 16 residues. CDR3 DNA sequence: TGTGCCAGTAGTCCTTCAAGCGGGATTGGCTACAATGAGCAGTTCTTC. Protein product: CASSPSSGIGYNEQFF. Full variable domain (outside the CDR3, taken from reference TRBV19 and TRBJ2-1): DGGITQSPKYLFRKEGQNVTLSCEQNLNHDAMYWYRQDPGQGLRLIYYSQIVNDFQKGDIAEGYSVSREKKESFPLTVTSAQKNPTAFYLCASSPSSGIGYNEQFFGPGTRLTVL.

A few counts support this clone. The chain couples TRBV27 to TRBJ1-2; a possible D gene is TRBD1 (5 bases). CDR1 and CDR2 (germline): MNHEY, SMNVEV (reference sequence). The CDR3 is made up of 14 amino acids. The ends were cut back, 2 bases at V and 0 bases at J, with 7 bases in the middle. The CDR3 spells CASSLRGPNYGYTF. Written as DNA, the CDR3 is TGTGCCAGCAGTTTAAGGGGTCCTAACTATGGCTACACCTTC.

The chain uses TRBV7-8 and TRBJ2-5; D may be TRBD1 (6 bases). Between the trimmed V and J ends, which lost 2 bases and 2 bases, there was a span of 6 bases. Germline-derived CDR1 and CDR2 are SGHVS and FQNEAQ. The CDR3 runs 13 residues. CDR3 sequence reads: CASSLQGQETQYF. The CDR3 DNA sequence: TGTGCCAGCAGCTTACAGGGGCAAGAGACCCAGTACTTC.

This chain joins TRBV2 and TRBJ2-5; tentative D call: TRBD1 (9 bases). Trimming shortened V by 9 bases and J by 5 bases, and 19 bases separated the two germline ends. The CDR3 contains 14 residues. Germline CDR1 SNHLY, CDR2 FYNNEI. The CDR3 coding sequence is TGTGCCAGTAGCGGGGACAGGGAGGAGGAGACCCAGTACTTC. This gives the protein CASSGDREEETQYF.

The CDR3 DNA follows: TGTGCCAGCAGCTTAGGGGACCTGGGGGGGGACCCCGGGGAGCTGTTTTTT. It encodes CASSLGDLGGDPGELFF. V and J are TRBV7-3 and TRBJ2-2; TRBD2 agrees at 7 bases. With V trimmed by 2 bases and J by 6 bases, 12 bases remained unmatched. From germline, CDR1 is SGHTA and CDR2 FQGTGA. This CDR3 region has 17 residues. The full variable domain, in which reference TRBV7-3 and TRBJ2-2 provide the parts outside the CDR3, is GAGVSQTPSNKVTEKGKYVELRCDPISGHTALYWYRQSLGQGPEFLIYFQGTGAADDSGLPNDRFFAVRPEGSVSTLKIQRTERGDSAVYLCASSLGDLGGDPGELFFGEGSRLTVL.

This clone was found once. The V and J genes are TRBV19 and TRBJ1-2; D might be TRBD1 (6 bases). Germline CDR1 and CDR2: LNHDA and SQIVND (reference sequence). CDR3 length: 14 residues. V lost 4 bases to trimming and J lost 5 bases, with 14 bases between them. CDR3 bases: TGTGCCAGTAGTACGCCACAGGGAAATTATGGCTACACCTTC. Protein: CASSTPQGNYGYTF.

The chain recombines TRBV30 with TRBJ2-1; no clear D gene. The CDR3 sequence is 13 residues long. V dropped 6 bases and J dropped 0 bases, with 9 bases sitting between them. CDR1 and CDR2 from the germline V gene are GTSNPN and SVGIG (reference sequence). CDR3 DNA sequence: TGTGCCTGTCTACTGAGCTCCTACAATGAGCAGTTCTTC. Amino acid sequence: CACLLSSYNEQFF.

This clone has just a few counts. The chain carries TRBV7-3 and TRBJ2-2; D unclear. V was pared by 5 bases and J by 8 bases, with 21 bases between. This CDR3 comprises 16 residues. Germline CDR1 and CDR2: SGHTA and FQGTGA. DNA for the CDR3: TGTGCCAGCAGCCTTACCTCTACCCGGTTTGGTGGGGAGCTGTTTTTT. Translation gives CASSLTSTRFGGELFF.

The CDR3 coding sequence is TGTGCCAGCATTGGGCAGCTTAATGAAAAACTGTTTTTT. Translating it yields CASIGQLNEKLFF. The V gene is TRBV28, the J gene TRBJ1-4; D gene uncertain. Trimming removed 7 bases at V and 4 bases at J, with 10 bases between. CDR3 length: 13 amino acids. Germline CDR1 reads MDHEN; CDR2 reads SYDVKM.

This clone was counted once. The chain recombines TRBV28 with TRBJ2-5, with 8 nucleotides matching TRBD1. The DNA end is more similar to TRBJ2-7, so the J call may be wrong. Per the germline V gene, CDR1 is MDHEN and CDR2 is SYDVKM. CDR3 length: 13 amino acids. The CDR3 here is CASSRTGLNEQYF. CDR3 bases: TGTGCCAGCAGTCGGACAGGGTTAAACGAGCAGTACTTC.